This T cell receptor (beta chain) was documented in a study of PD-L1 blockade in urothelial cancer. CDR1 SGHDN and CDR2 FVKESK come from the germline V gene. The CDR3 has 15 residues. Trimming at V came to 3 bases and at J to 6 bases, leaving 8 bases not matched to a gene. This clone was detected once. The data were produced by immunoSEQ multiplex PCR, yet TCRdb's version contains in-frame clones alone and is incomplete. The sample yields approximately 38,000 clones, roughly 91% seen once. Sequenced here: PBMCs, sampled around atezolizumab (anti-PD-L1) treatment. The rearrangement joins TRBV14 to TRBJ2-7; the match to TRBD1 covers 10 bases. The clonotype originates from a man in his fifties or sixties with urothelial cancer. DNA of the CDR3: TGTGCCAGCAGCCACCCGGGACAGGGGTATATCGAGCAGTACTTC. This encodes CASSHPGQGYIEQYF. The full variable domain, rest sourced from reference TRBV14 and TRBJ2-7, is EAGVTQFPSHSVIEKGQTVTLRCDPISGHDNLYWYRRVMGKEIKFLLHFVKESKQDESGMPNNRFLAERTGGTYSTLKVQPAELEDSGVYFCASSHPGQGYIEQYFGPGTRLTVT.